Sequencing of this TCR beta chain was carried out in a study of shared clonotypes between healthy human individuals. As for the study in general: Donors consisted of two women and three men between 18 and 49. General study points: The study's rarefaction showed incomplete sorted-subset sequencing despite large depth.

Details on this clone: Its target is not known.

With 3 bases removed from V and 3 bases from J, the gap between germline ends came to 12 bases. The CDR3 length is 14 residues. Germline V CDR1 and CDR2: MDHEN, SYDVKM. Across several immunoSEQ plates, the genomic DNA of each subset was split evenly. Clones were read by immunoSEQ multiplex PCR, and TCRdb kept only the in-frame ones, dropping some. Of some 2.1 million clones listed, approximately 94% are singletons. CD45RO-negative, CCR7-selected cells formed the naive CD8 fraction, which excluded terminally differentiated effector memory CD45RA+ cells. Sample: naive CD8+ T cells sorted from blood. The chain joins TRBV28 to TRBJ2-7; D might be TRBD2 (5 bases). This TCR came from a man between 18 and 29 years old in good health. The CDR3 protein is CASSFWENNYEQYF. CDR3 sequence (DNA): TGTGCCAGCAGTTTTTGGGAGAACAACTACGAGCAGTACTTC.